This entry is about one T cell receptor beta chain. Its target antigen remains unknown. The record has no base qualities; no much larger clone is one base away. This entry belongs to a study of T-cell reconstitution after alpha-beta-depleted transplantation in children (dated by TCRdb to the mid-2010s). With regard to the full study: The study quantitatively tracked T-cell immune reconstitution after TCRalphabeta/CD19-depleted allogeneic hematopoietic cell transplantation in children using TCR repertoire profiling. Paper-wide results and their limitations: In some patients, the high TCRbeta diversity seen at day 60 was put down to recipient T cells and intrathymic progenitors that had survived conditioning. Over subsequent months, a decline in hyperexpanded clone frequencies was noted, and after one year, T-cell counts and TCRbeta diversity were mostly ascribed to newly produced T cells. The apparently early alphabetaT-cell count recovery about two months after transplant was reportedly dependent on only several hundred rapidly expanded clones derived from non-depleted graft cells.

Interpreted using the paper, the treatment or condition label stands for: allogeneic hematopoietic cell transplantation with graft depleted of TCRalphabeta T cells and CD19 B cells. TCRalphabeta/CD19-depleted allogeneic hematopoietic cell grafts were given to the transplant recipients, all of whom were children. Libraries came from PCR. Sequencing used an Illumina HiSeq 2500. TCR libraries were prepared with molecular barcoding, using unique molecular identifiers to normalize TCRbeta repertoire quantification. In TCRdb, the public reads were trimmed at Q25 with fastp and aligned with MiXCR, with productive beta chains retained. Entries are consolidated by CDR3 protein sequence, retaining the most common genes and DNA. The sample includes tens of thousands of distinct CDR3 sequences, with about 40% observed a single time. In total, the top ten clones hold 95% to 98% of the sample. The receptor comes from a male patient between 10 and 17 years old who had a stem cell transplant for acute lymphoblastic leukemia, so the T cells may come from the graft donor. The source material was PBMCs, mostly from graft donor cells, sampled 360 days after TCRalphabeta/CD19-depleted stem cell transplant.

The DNA sequence is as follows: TGTGCCAGCAGTTTAGTTTGGGGGGCAAACTACGAGCAGTACTTC. Its coded protein is CASSLVWGANYEQYF. The sequence links TRBV12-3 or TRBV12-4 to TRBJ2-7, with the D assignment possibly TRBD1 or TRBD2, given 6 matching bases for each. CDR3 length: 15 amino acids, cysteine to phenylalanine. Of the read, only the CDR3 DNA is kept; its 45 bases are in frame from base 1. At the junction V is shortened by 1 base and J by 3 bases, with 13 bases in between.